This paragraph covers one T cell receptor (beta chain) sequence. The data were taken from a study of T-cell memory formation after mild COVID-19. Study-wide background: Largely donor-specific sequence clusters came from a couple of donors.

CDR1 is MNHNY, CDR2 SVGAGI, per germline (reference sequence). The J segment lost 3 bases and the V segment lost 7 bases, leaving 9 bases of the junction unmatched. CDR3 length equals 16 residues. One entry per CDR3 protein, called by TCRdb with MiXCR from the 5' RACE reads. The sample shows approximately 300,000 distinct CDR3 sequences, roughly 15% of them seen only once. The chain combines TRBV6-6 with TRBJ1-5; 10 positions match TRBD1. Specimen: PBMCs or a T cell subset sorted from them (not recorded which). The TCR originated in a man aged 18 to 35 who had mild COVID-19 (a few samples of this study predate the infection). Cell type and time point are not known. The CDR3 loop reads CASNNRDRGNNQPQHF. CDR3 bases: TGTGCCAGCAACAACCGGGACAGGGGAAACAATCAGCCCCAGCATTTT.